Following are 28 T cell receptor beta chains from one sample sequenced in a study of neurological immune-mediated disorders. As for time point: longitudinal time-point 1 (baseline). TCRdb re-derived calls from the 5' RACE reads in MiXCR, one entry per CDR3 protein. The sample contains some 68,000 distinct CDR3 sequences, 12% to 15% of which appear only once. The sequenced material came from PBMCs. All receptors come from a female donor with HTLV-1-associated myelopathy (HAM/TSP).

This clonotype was counted at least ten times. The chain couples TRBV5-5 to TRBJ2-3, with TRBD1 identical over 7 bases. The CDR3 is made up of 15 amino acids. V shed 4 bases and J 1 base; nucleotides not matched to a gene: 6. The germline CDR1 and CDR2 sequences are SGHKS and YYEKEE (reference sequence). The CDR3 region is CASSPTGTGTDTQYF. In DNA form, the CDR3 reads TGTGCCAGCAGCCCGACCGGGACAGGCACAGATACGCAGTATTTT.

The sample holds many counts of this clonotype. The chain has TRBV20-1 and TRBJ2-3, with 7 bases aligning to TRBD1. Trimming cost V 6 bases and J 5 bases; bases outside gene matches: 11. Germline V CDR1 and CDR2: DFQATT, SNEGSKA (reference sequence). The CDR3 covers 14 residues. The DNA of the CDR3 is TGCAGTGCCCCGGGACAGCAAGGACTAGATACGCAGTATTTT. Protein sequence: CSAPGQQGLDTQYF.

As for this clonotype: Its ends do not fully match the called genes, so a read error is possible. The chain joins TRBV2 to TRBJ1-3; D might be TRBD1 (6 bases). This CDR3 is 15 amino acids long. Per the germline V gene, CDR1 is SNHLY and CDR2 is FYNNEI. Here the CDR3 DNA reads TGTGCAAGCAGTGAATATACAGGGAGTGGAAACACCATATATTTT. Its translation is CASSEYTGSGNTIYF. The variable domain in full, with the rest retrieved from reference TRBV2 and TRBJ1-3, is EPEVTQTPSHQVTQMGQEVILRCVPISNHLYFYWYRQILGQKVEFLVSFYNNEISEKSEIFDDQFSVERPDGSNFTLKIRSTKLEDSAMYFCASSEYTGSGNTIYFGEGSWLTVV.

This chain uses TRBV10-1 with TRBJ2-3, with unresolved D. The germline CDR1 and CDR2 sequences are WNHNN and SYGVQD (reference sequence). Trimming shortened V by 2 bases and J by 4 bases, and 7 bases separated the two germline ends. The CDR3 has 13 residues. CDR3 coding DNA: TGCGCCAGCAGTGAGCAGGTCGCAGATACGCAGTATTTT. The encoded protein is CASSEQVADTQYF.

This clonotype was found many times. The chain recombines TRBV29-1 with TRBJ1-4, with TRBD1 matching 8 bases. The CDR3 has 14 amino acids. Germline V lookup: CDR1 SQVTM, CDR2 ANQGSEA. V lost 7 bases, J lost 4 bases, and 8 bases stayed unmatched. CDR3 bases: TGCAGCGCCGACAGGGGAATCGGTAATGAAAAACTGTTTTTT. This codes for CSADRGIGNEKLFF.

Ten or more counts support this clonotype. Germline is not matched at one junction end, which may reflect a read error. The chain carries TRBV11-1 and TRBJ1-4; no definite D call. CDR3 size: 14 residues. Germline V gives CDR1 SGHAT, CDR2 FQDESV (reference sequence). Here the CDR3 DNA reads TGTGCCAACAGCCACGTGACGAGAGGAGAAAAACTGTTTTTT. Translated: CANSHVTRGEKLFF. The full variable domain, with the rest looked up from reference TRBV11-1 and TRBJ1-4, is EAEVAQSPRYKITEKSQAVAFWCDPISGHATLYWYRQILGQGPELLVQFQDESVVDDSQLPKDRFSAERLKGVDSTLKIQPAELGDSAMYLCANSHVTRGEKLFFGSGTQLSVL.

The sample holds a few counts of this clonotype. The V call is TRBV5-5, the J call TRBJ1-1; D unresolved. Germline values: CDR1 SGHKS, CDR2 YYEKEE (reference sequence). This CDR3 has 15 residues. V was trimmed by 1 base and J by 0 bases, leaving 10 bases between them. The CDR3 protein is CASSLLATMNTEAFF. As DNA, the CDR3 is TGTGCCAGCAGCTTGTTGGCAACCATGAACACTGAAGCTTTCTTT.

At least ten counts were recorded for this clonotype. The chain employs TRBV12-3 or TRBV12-4 and TRBJ2-1; TRBD1 agrees at 8 bases. The CDR3 runs 13 residues. Trimming took 7 bases from V and 6 from J; bases not matched to a gene: 5. The CDR3 nucleotides read TGTGCCAGCACCGCGACAGGGGTCAATGAGCAGTTCTTC. Amino acids: CASTATGVNEQFF.

This clonotype occurred many times. The chain employs TRBV2 and TRBJ2-4; 14 nucleotides match TRBD2. The CDR3 is 16 amino acids. The V and J ends lost 8 bases and 5 bases, in that order; junction bases with no gene match: 8. Germline CDR1 and CDR2: SNHLY and FYNNEI. Here the CDR3 DNA reads TGTGCCAGCGGGACTAGCGGGGGCTCTCCCCAAAACATTCAGTACTTC. It codes for CASGTSGGSPQNIQYF. The variable domain in full, with the rest retrieved from reference TRBV2 and TRBJ2-4, is EPEVTQTPSHQVTQMGQEVILRCVPISNHLYFYWYRQILGQKVEFLVSFYNNEISEKSEIFDDQFSVERPDGSNFTLKIRSTKLEDSAMYFCASGTSGGSPQNIQYFGAGTRLSVL.

This clonotype occurred many times. This sequence joins TRBV5-1 and TRBJ1-5; D might be TRBD1 (5 bases). This CDR3 has 15 residues. Germline V gene data show CDR1 as SGHRS and CDR2 as YFSETQ. V was trimmed by 2 bases and J by 4 bases, leaving 13 bases between them. The CDR3 loop is CASSFEGARNQPQHF. The CDR3 bases are TGCGCCAGCAGCTTTGAAGGGGCGAGGAATCAGCCCCAGCATTTT.

For the CDR3, the DNA is TGTGCCAGCAGTTTATTACCTGGGGGGCGGGGCAAAAACATTCAGTACTTC. Translated, it gives CASSLLPGGRGKNIQYF. The chain recombines TRBV28 with TRBJ2-4; D tentatively reads TRBD1 or TRBD2 (6 bases each). Germline V gene data show CDR1 as MDHEN and CDR2 as SYDVKM. Deletions cut 1 base from V and 3 bases from J, with 16 bases between. The CDR3 runs to 17 residues.

This clonotype appeared many times. J is TRBJ2-1 and V is TRBV4-1; no reliable D call. The V gene lost 0 bases and the J gene lost 5 bases, with 11 bases spanning the gap. Germline V gene data show CDR1 as MGHRA and CDR2 as YSYEKL. The length of the CDR3 is 15 residues. The DNA for the CDR3 is TGCGCCAGCAGCCAAGATCCATACAGTAACAATGAGCAGTTCTTC. Protein: CASSQDPYSNNEQFF.

This clonotype was seen repeatedly, ten times or more. The J gene is TRBJ2-7, the V gene TRBV6-5; D is uncertain. This CDR3 has 12 residues. Trimming removed 5 bases at V and 3 bases at J, with 8 bases between. Germline CDR1 is MNHEY and CDR2 is SVGAGI. The CDR3 DNA is TGTGCCAGCAGTATCGACGGCTACGAGCAGTACTTC. This translates into CASSIDGYEQYF.

The chain couples TRBV2 to TRBJ2-1; possibly TRBD2 for D (6 bases). The CDR3 consists of 11 residues. Germline V CDR1 and CDR2: SNHLY, FYNNEI. V was clipped by 3 bases and J by 14 bases, with 11 bases between them. CDR3 nucleotides: TGTGCCAGCAGTGAGGGAGGTGAAAAGTTCTTC. This translates into CASSEGGEKFF.

This clonotype was recorded at least ten times. The genes are TRBV12-3 or TRBV12-4 and TRBJ2-2; TRBD1 matches 7 bases. With 1 base clipped from V and 3 bases from J, the junction kept 5 bases outside the gene matches. This CDR3 region has 16 residues. CDR3 amino acids: CASSLVWQGDTGELFF. Here the CDR3 DNA reads TGTGCCAGCAGTTTAGTTTGGCAGGGGGACACCGGGGAGCTGTTTTTT.

This clonotype was counted ten times or more. The CDR3 is CASSLWGQGTGELFF. The CDR3 DNA sequence: TGCGCCAGCAGCTTGTGGGGACAGGGTACCGGGGAGCTGTTTTTT. This rearrangement joins TRBV5-1 to TRBJ2-2, with 9 bases identical to TRBD1. CDR3 size: 15 residues. Trimming cost V 1 base and J 5 bases; bases outside gene matches: 3. Germline CDR1 SGHRS, CDR2 YFSETQ.

By share, this clonotype counts as medium-sized. The V and J genes are TRBV4-1 and TRBJ2-3; 9 nucleotides match TRBD1. The CDR3 runs 15 residues. J gave up 3 bases and V 3 bases, and 4 bases lay outside the gene matches. Germline CDR1 reads MGHRA; CDR2 reads YSYEKL. The chain's CDR3 is CASSHRDRETDTQYF. Written as DNA, the CDR3 is TGCGCCAGCAGCCACCGGGACAGGGAAACAGATACGCAGTATTTT.

This clonotype was detected many times. V usage is TRBV3-1 and J usage is TRBJ2-7; D remains ambiguous. Trimming left V 4 bases short and J 1 base short, with 14 bases between. Looked up from germline, CDR1 is LGHDT and CDR2 is YNNKEL (reference sequence). The CDR3 loop spans 15 amino acids. The CDR3 DNA reads TGTGCCAGCAGCCCCTCGGAGACACCGTCCTACGAGCAGTACTTC. This gives the protein CASSPSETPSYEQYF.

The chain joins TRBV27 to TRBJ1-1; D is ambiguous. Trimming left V 7 bases short and J 5 bases short, with 17 bases between. Looked up from germline, CDR1 is MNHEY and CDR2 is SMNVEV (reference sequence). The CDR3 has 14 amino acids. The CDR3 reads CASTDAGRWTEAFF. The DNA for the CDR3 is TGTGCCAGCACCGACGCAGGACGATGGACTGAAGCTTTCTTT.

In this sample, this clonotype turned up many times. The gene calls are TRBV7-2 and TRBJ2-1, with TRBD1 matching 8 bases. The CDR3 loop spans 15 amino acids. The J segment lost 2 bases and the V segment lost 6 bases, leaving 6 bases of the junction unmatched. Germline V gene sequence: CDR1 SGHTA, CDR2 FQGNSA. CDR3 sequence: CASRFDRGTYNEQFF. The CDR3 nucleotides are TGTGCCAGCAGATTCGACAGGGGAACCTACAATGAGCAGTTCTTC.

In its sample, this clonotype was seen many times. The chain uses TRBV7-9 and TRBJ1-1, with 8 bases lining up with TRBD1. Germline trimming cut 8 bases from V and 6 bases from J; bases unmatched to any gene: 8. Germline CDR1 is SEHNR and CDR2 is FQNEAQ (reference sequence). The CDR3 runs to 13 residues. In DNA, the CDR3 is TGTGCCAGCCTCCGGGACAGGACCTCTGAAGCTTTCTTT. Protein: CASLRDRTSEAFF.

This clonotype occurred many times. V is TRBV6-2 or TRBV6-3 and J is TRBJ2-1, with TRBD2 identical over 9 bases. Germline loops: CDR1 MNHEY, CDR2 SVGEGT. The CDR3 sequence is 14 residues long. V lost 7 bases and J lost 7; bases outside the gene matches: 8. The DNA of the CDR3 is TGTGCCAGCACCCAGGGACTAGCAGGGAATGAGCAGTTCTTC. This sequence encodes CASTQGLAGNEQFF.

Turning to this clonotype: A single base separates this from a much larger clone, so it may be a read error. The rearrangement uses TRBV28 and TRBJ1-2, with D tentatively TRBD1 (5 bases). The length of the CDR3 is 14 residues. The V gene lost 7 bases and the J gene lost 9 bases, with 21 bases spanning the gap. Germline CDR1 is MDHEN and CDR2 is SYDVKM. The CDR3 nucleotides are TGTGCCAGCACCCTAACCCCGAGGGGCACTTGCTACACCTTC. Translated: CASTLTPRGTCYTF.

In this sample, this clonotype turned up a few times. The chain combines TRBV2 with TRBJ1-6; possibly TRBD1 for D (5 bases). CDR3 length: 16 residues. Per the germline V gene, CDR1 is SNHLY and CDR2 is FYNNEI. Trimming removed 6 bases at V and 6 bases at J, with 18 bases between. CDR3 DNA: TGTGCCAGCAGCTGGGGCATCAGCGGTTCTAATTCACCCCTCCACTTT. This sequence encodes CASSWGISGSNSPLHF.

This clonotype was seen at least ten times. V is TRBV7-9 and J is TRBJ2-6; possibly TRBD2 for D (5 bases). V dropped 3 bases and J dropped 7 bases, with 7 bases sitting between them. The CDR3 consists of 13 residues. Germline V CDR1 and CDR2: SEHNR, FQNEAQ (reference sequence). The CDR3 protein is CASSFGGANVLTF. In DNA, the CDR3 is TGTGCCAGCAGCTTCGGAGGAGCCAACGTCCTGACTTTC.

The V gene is TRBV4-2, the J gene TRBJ2-7; D possibly corresponds to TRBD2 (6 bases). V shed 1 base and J shed 1 base, with 17 bases lying between them. The CDR3 spans 17 residues. Germline values: CDR1 LGHNA, CDR2 YNFKEQ. CDR3 nucleotides: TGTGCCAGCAGCCAAGTAGCCGGGGGTCAGAATTCCTACGAGCAGTACTTC. As protein: CASSQVAGGQNSYEQYF.

In this sample, this clonotype turned up many times. V and J are TRBV20-1 and TRBJ2-3; 11 nucleotides align to TRBD2. The CDR3 totals 16 residues. The ends lost 4 bases at V and 1 base at J; junction bases unmatched: 7. Per the germline V gene, CDR1 is DFQATT and CDR2 is SNEGSKA (reference sequence). The CDR3 DNA reads as TGCAGTGCTATACTAGCGGGGGAGAGTCGCACAGATACGCAGTATTTT. Translation gives CSAILAGESRTDTQYF.

In its sample, this clonotype was seen many times. The rearrangement uses TRBV20-1 and TRBJ2-4; D is ambiguous. The V end lost 0 bases, the J end lost 1 base, and 7 bases lay between the germline ends. The length of the CDR3 is 14 residues. Germline CDR1 DFQATT, CDR2 SNEGSKA (reference sequence). As DNA, the CDR3 is TGCAGTGCTAGAGATGATTCCGCCAAAAACATTCAGTACTTC. Encoded protein: CSARDDSAKNIQYF.